These 30 T cell receptor beta chains came from one sample sequenced in a study of blood T cells in healthy people across ages (dated by TCRdb to between 2015 and 2017). The library was built by means of 5' RACE. TCRdb records Illumina HiSeq 2500 as the sequencer. A second PCR of about 6 to 11 cycles was run with a J-beta primer mix and a sample-barcoded 5' primer. The public reads were run again by TCRdb, first through fastp at Q25 and then through MiXCR, and only productive beta chains were kept. CDR3 protein duplicates are merged, each entry listing the most common genes and DNA. A total of some 730,000 distinct CDR3 sequences appear in this sample, approximately 22% of them only once. The top ten constitute 22% of the sample. The sequencing sample was made of blood. These receptors were obtained from a man in his 70s in good health.

This clonotype was seen more than once but under ten times. The genes are TRBV6-1 and TRBJ1-2, with 7 bases matching TRBD1. The V and J ends lost 8 bases and 4 bases, in that order; junction bases with no gene match: 10. Germline lookup yields CDR1 MNHNS and CDR2 SASEGT. CDR3 length equals 14 residues. The CDR3 region has the DNA TGTGCCAGCTCAGGACGGGGACAGACCTATGGCTACACCTTC. Translated: CASSGRGQTYGYTF.

V and J are TRBV3-1 and TRBJ2-3; D gene ambiguous. The CDR3 contains 17 residues. In germline, CDR1 is LGHDT, CDR2 YNNKEL (reference sequence). Trimming stripped 0 bases from V and 4 bases from J, with 17 bases between. CDR3 DNA: TGTGCCAGCAGCCAAGATCGCGGCCAGCGCCGGGCAGATACGCAGTATTTT. This gives the protein CASSQDRGQRRADTQYF.

This clonotype was observed a few times. The J gene is TRBJ2-7, the V gene TRBV6-6; D unclear. Germline assignment: CDR1 MNHNY and CDR2 SVGAGI (reference sequence). The CDR3 has 14 amino acids. The V and J ends lost 7 bases and 3 bases respectively, with 16 bases between them. This CDR3 reads CASIIRTVYYEQYF. The CDR3 nucleotides read TGTGCCAGCATTATCCGAACTGTCTACTACGAGCAGTACTTC.

This clonotype was detected only a few times. This chain uses TRBV7-2 with TRBJ1-4; perhaps TRBD1 as D (6 bases). The CDR3 has 14 amino acids. V was clipped by 2 bases and J by 8 bases, with 12 bases between them. Germline V lookup: CDR1 SGHTA, CDR2 FQGNSA. Here the CDR3 reads CASSLRGGKEKLFF. The CDR3 bases are TGTGCCAGCAGCTTACGAGGGGGGAAGGAAAAACTGTTTTTT. The full variable domain, in which reference TRBV7-2 and TRBJ1-4 provide the parts outside the CDR3, is GAGVSQSPSNKVTEKGKDVELRCDPISGHTALYWYRQSLGQGLEFLIYFQGNSAPDKSGLPSDRFSAERTGGSVSTLTIQRTQQEDSAVYLCASSLRGGKEKLFFGSGTQLSVL.

CDR3 sequence reads: CASNSGNPSYNEQFF. The DNA of the CDR3 is TGTGCCAGCAACTCCGGAAACCCCTCCTACAATGAGCAGTTCTTC. This sequence joins TRBV12-3 or TRBV12-4 and TRBJ2-1; D not certain. This CDR3 has 15 amino acids. Trimming removed 7 bases at V and 0 bases at J, with 13 bases between.

This clonotype occurred a few times. This sequence joins TRBV11-3 and TRBJ2-3; D ambiguous. V dropped 3 bases and J dropped 5 bases, with 9 bases sitting between them. This CDR3 has 13 amino acids. The V gene's germline CDR1 is SGHNT and CDR2 YENEEA. Here the CDR3 reads CASSLGGEDTQYF. CDR3 DNA sequence: TGTGCCAGCAGCTTGGGCGGCGAAGATACGCAGTATTTT.

CDR3 nucleotide sequence: TGTGCCAGCAGTGAAGGGGGGGAGCCCCAGCATTTT. Its protein product is CASSEGGEPQHF. The chain employs TRBV2 and TRBJ1-5, with a weak D call TRBD1 (5 bases). The germline V gene encodes CDR1 SNHLY and CDR2 FYNNEI. The CDR3 consists of 12 residues. The V and J ends lost 1 base and 8 bases respectively, with 6 bases between them.

This clonotype was detected many times. The chain couples TRBV29-1 to TRBJ2-5; TRBD2 aligns across 11 bases. The length of the CDR3 is 13 residues. The germline V gene has CDR1 SQVTM and CDR2 ANQGSEA. Germline trimming cut 6 bases from V and 2 bases from J; bases unmatched to any gene: 2. The CDR3 loop reads CSVGTSGQETQYF. The CDR3 DNA reads TGCAGCGTGGGGACTAGCGGACAAGAGACCCAGTACTTC.

The chain recombines TRBV20-1 with TRBJ1-1, with D uncertain. The CDR3 consists of 12 residues. The germline CDR1 and CDR2 sequences are DFQATT and SNEGSKA (reference sequence). V dropped 3 bases and J dropped 1 base, with 6 bases sitting between them. The chain's CDR3 is CSASRWNTEAFF. In DNA, the CDR3 is TGCAGTGCTAGTAGGTGGAACACTGAAGCTTTCTTT.

The chain joins TRBV12-3 or TRBV12-4 to TRBJ2-7; 9 bases map to TRBD1. V shed 5 bases and J 2 bases; nucleotides not matched to a gene: 10. The CDR3 sequence is 16 residues long. CDR3 nucleotides: TGTGCCAGCAGTCCGGACAGGGGTCGAATTCCCTACGAGCAGTACTTC. Translation gives CASSPDRGRIPYEQYF.

The rearrangement links TRBV7-6 to TRBJ2-5; TRBD2 aligns across 14 bases. V shed 4 bases, J shed 5 bases, and the junction held 9 bases outside the gene matches. CDR3 length equals 17 residues. The germline V gene has CDR1 SGHVS and CDR2 FNYEAQ. Here the CDR3 reads CASSSWDGTSGGETQYF. The CDR3 DNA reads as TGTGCCAGCAGCTCCTGGGATGGGACTAGCGGGGGTGAGACCCAGTACTTC.

This chain links TRBV29-1 with TRBJ2-1; 7 bases map to TRBD1. V was pared by 0 bases and J by 5 bases, with 10 bases of the junction left unmatched. The CDR3 sequence is 16 residues long. Germline CDR1 SQVTM, CDR2 ANQGSEA. The CDR3 nucleotides are TGCAGCGTTGAAGAGGGGCGACAGGGTGGGGACAATGAGCAGTTCTTC. Encoded protein: CSVEEGRQGGDNEQFF.

This clonotype was detected ten times or more. The chain has TRBV20-1 and TRBJ2-5, with 7 bases identical to TRBD2. V was clipped by 5 bases and J by 4 bases; unmatched bases: 13. The CDR3 consists of 15 residues. Germline V lookup: CDR1 DFQATT, CDR2 SNEGSKA (reference sequence). The chain's CDR3 is CSASQTSRRAETQYF. CDR3 nucleotides: TGCAGTGCTTCACAGACTAGCAGGAGAGCAGAGACCCAGTACTTC.

This clonotype was counted between two and nine times. The chain joins TRBV11-3 to TRBJ2-2; a possible D gene is TRBD1 (6 bases). CDR1 SGHNT and CDR2 YENEEA come from the germline V gene. The germline V and J ends were trimmed by 6 bases and 5 bases, with 7 bases remaining between them. This CDR3 spans 12 amino acids. The CDR3 region has the DNA TGTGCCAGCAGGAGGGGGACCGGGGAGCTGTTTTTT. It translates to CASRRGTGELFF.

V gene TRBV7-3 combines with J gene TRBJ2-1; D ambiguous. The germline V gene has CDR1 SGHTA and CDR2 FQGTGA. The CDR3 totals 13 residues. V was cut by 4 bases and J by 2 bases, with 6 bases left in between. Here the CDR3 reads CASSSQPYNEQFF. CDR3 DNA: TGTGCCAGCAGCTCCCAGCCCTACAATGAGCAGTTCTTC.

This clonotype showed up just a few times. J is TRBJ2-7 and V is TRBV5-8; 7 bases match TRBD2. The end of the DNA is better explained by TRBJ2-1, so the J call may be wrong. This CDR3 is built from 13 residues. Germline loops: CDR1 SGHTS, CDR2 YDEGEE. CDR3 sequence (DNA): TGTGCCAGCAGCTTCCTAGCGGACAATGAGCAGTTCTTC. It encodes CASSFLADNEQFF.

This clonotype was counted a few times. CDR3 residues: CASSEAVTGGYNEQFF. CDR3 sequence (DNA): TGTGCCAGCAGTGAAGCTGTGACAGGGGGCTACAATGAGCAGTTCTTC. The gene calls are TRBV6-1 and TRBJ2-1; 9 bases agree with TRBD1. There are 16 residues in the CDR3. The V gene end was trimmed by 0 bases and the J gene end by 3 bases; junction bases not matched to a gene: 3. Germline lookup yields CDR1 MNHNS and CDR2 SASEGT.

The V call is TRBV7-2, the J call TRBJ1-2, with TRBD1 matching 7 bases. The CDR3 spans 15 residues. Germline CDR1 is SGHTA and CDR2 is FQGNSA. The J segment lost 4 bases and the V segment lost 4 bases, leaving 9 bases of the junction unmatched. The CDR3 protein is CASSSGTGVAYGYTF. The CDR3 coding sequence is TGTGCCAGCAGCTCCGGTACAGGGGTCGCCTATGGCTACACCTTC.

The rearrangement joins TRBV5-1 to TRBJ2-3; TRBD2 agrees at 8 bases. The length of the CDR3 is 16 residues. Germline V CDR1 and CDR2: SGHRS, YFSETQ. After removal of 7 bases from V and 0 bases from J, the junction contained 10 bases not matched to a gene. The CDR3 reads CASRAGGVTSTDTQYF. The CDR3 region has the DNA TGCGCCAGCCGCGCCGGGGGGGTTACTAGCACAGATACGCAGTATTTT.

This clonotype has just a few counts. The gene calls are TRBV3-1 and TRBJ2-7; 9 bases are a match to TRBD2. The end of the DNA is better explained by TRBJ2-1, so the J call may be wrong. Germline lookup yields CDR1 LGHDT and CDR2 YNNKEL (reference sequence). The CDR3 extends over 15 amino acids. CDR3 region: CASSQGLASLDEQFF. The CDR3 DNA follows: TGTGCCAGCAGCCAGGGACTAGCCTCCCTTGATGAGCAGTTCTTC.

This clonotype occurred a few times. This sequence joins TRBV6-1 and TRBJ2-5, with D perhaps matching TRBD1 (6 bases). V gave up 8 bases and J gave up 1 base, with 11 bases separating them. Per the germline V gene, CDR1 is MNHNS and CDR2 is SASEGT. The CDR3 is 13 residues long. This CDR3 reads CASQQGPQETQYF. CDR3 nucleotide sequence: TGTGCCAGCCAGCAGGGGCCCCAAGAGACCCAGTACTTC.

The sample holds many counts of this clonotype. V and J are TRBV5-1 and TRBJ2-1, with 7 bases fitting TRBD1. Germline-derived CDR1 and CDR2 are SGHRS and YFSETQ. CDR3 length: 14 residues. V was clipped by 4 bases and J by 8 bases; unmatched bases: 9. CDR3 protein: CASSPQAQGDEQFF. CDR3 coding DNA: TGCGCCAGCAGCCCCCAGGCCCAGGGGGATGAGCAGTTCTTC.

About this clonotype: The CDR3 ends on some other residue instead of the conserved phenylalanine or tryptophan, so this is likely a read error. V is TRBV10-3 and J is TRBJ2-5, with TRBD2 matching 7 bases. The CDR3 is 16 amino acids. In germline, CDR1 is ENHRY, CDR2 SYGVKD. With 0 bases clipped from V and 5 bases from J, the junction kept 9 bases outside the gene matches. Here the CDR3 reads CAISESASGGRETQYL. DNA for the CDR3: TGTGCCATCAGTGAGTCTGCTAGCGGTGGTAGGGAGACCCAGTACTTG.

Of note for this clonotype: The junction does not match germline at one end; this may be a read error. The rearrangement uses TRBV3-1 and TRBJ2-1; TRBD1 matches at 9 bases. Germline CDR1 LGHDT, CDR2 YNNKEL (reference sequence). This CDR3 region has 15 residues. This chain's CDR3 is CAGSPDRGEVDEQFF. CDR3 sequence (DNA): TGTGCCGGCAGCCCCGACAGGGGGGAGGTAGATGAGCAGTTCTTC.

The chain couples TRBV6-2 or TRBV6-3 to TRBJ2-1; D gene unclear. The J call could be wrong; TRBJ2-7 is a better fit for the DNA end. In germline, CDR1 is MNHEY, CDR2 SVGEGT. This CDR3 spans 13 amino acids. The CDR3 loop is CASSYPGPYEQYV. In DNA, the CDR3 is TGTGCCAGCAGTTACCCAGGCCCCTACGAGCAGTACGTC.

This clonotype was detected a few times. V and J are TRBV10-1 and TRBJ1-2, with D possibly matching TRBD1 (5 bases). The germline V and J ends were trimmed by 2 bases and 8 bases, with 15 bases remaining between them. Per germline, CDR1 WNHNN and CDR2 SYGVQD (reference sequence). This CDR3 has 14 amino acids. In DNA form, the CDR3 reads TGCGCCAGCAGTGAGCGGCAGGGACGGGGCGGCTACACCTTC. This gives the protein CASSERQGRGGYTF.

This clonotype occurred a few times. V gene TRBV19 combines with J gene TRBJ1-2, with a weak D call TRBD1 (6 bases). Trimming cost V 6 bases and J 7 bases, with 12 bases left between them. Germline V gives CDR1 LNHDA, CDR2 SQIVND (reference sequence). This CDR3 has 12 amino acids. CDR3 region: CASSIQGLGYTF. DNA of the CDR3: TGTGCCAGTAGCATACAGGGTCTTGGCTACACCTTC.

The chain recombines TRBV10-3 with TRBJ2-7, with 13 bases aligning to TRBD2. The DNA end is more similar to TRBJ2-1, so the J call may be wrong. The CDR3 runs to 18 residues. Germline V CDR1 and CDR2: ENHRY, SYGVKD. CDR3 in DNA: TGTGCCATCAGTGAGCCGAACTTGGGACTAGCGGGATTGGTTGAGCAGTTCTTC. Its translation: CAISEPNLGLAGLVEQFF.

J is TRBJ2-3 and V is TRBV29-1; the D gene is possibly TRBD1 (6 bases). The CDR3 consists of 14 residues. V was clipped by 2 bases and J by 1 base, with 10 bases between them. Germline CDR1 SQVTM, CDR2 ANQGSEA. The CDR3 nucleotides are TGCAGCGTTGAACACAGGGACGGCACAGATACGCAGTATTTT. This gives the protein CSVEHRDGTDTQYF.

This clonotype was counted between two and nine times. This chain uses TRBV20-1 with TRBJ1-5; D gene uncertain. V was clipped by 1 base and J by 1 base, with 8 bases between them. CDR3 length: 14 residues. CDR1 and CDR2 from the germline V gene are DFQATT and SNEGSKA (reference sequence). The CDR3 DNA is TGCAGTGCTAGAGCGGGGTCGAGCAATCAGCCCCAGCATTTT. Translating it yields CSARAGSSNQPQHF.